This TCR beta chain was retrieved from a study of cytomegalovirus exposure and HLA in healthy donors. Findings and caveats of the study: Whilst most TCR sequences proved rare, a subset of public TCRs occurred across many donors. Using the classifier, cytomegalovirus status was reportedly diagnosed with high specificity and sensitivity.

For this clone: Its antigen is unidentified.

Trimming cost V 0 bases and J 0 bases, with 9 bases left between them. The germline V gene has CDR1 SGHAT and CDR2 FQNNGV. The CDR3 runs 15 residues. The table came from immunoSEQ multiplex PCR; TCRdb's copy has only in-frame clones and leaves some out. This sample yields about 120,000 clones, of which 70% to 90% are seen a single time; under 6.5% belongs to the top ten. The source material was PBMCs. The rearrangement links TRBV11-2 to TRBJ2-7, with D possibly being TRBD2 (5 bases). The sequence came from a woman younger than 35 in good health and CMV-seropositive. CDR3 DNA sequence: TGTGCCAGCAGCTTAGATTTTACTAGCTCCTACGAGCAGTACTTC. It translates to CASSLDFTSSYEQYF.